This T cell receptor beta chain was identified during a study of T cells in Graves' hyperthyroidism and ophthalmopathy (dated by TCRdb to between 2018 and 2020). Regarding the complete study: Peripheral blood samples were taken at the time of initial diagnosis, prior to any treatment. To identify TCR V-J signatures that set the groups apart, the researchers used a discovery cohort of 90 to 100 patients, made up of around 42 with Graves' ophthalmopathy and 57 with stable Graves' hyperthyroidism. Prospective prediction of ophthalmopathy was tested in an independent validation cohort of approximately 19 hyperthyroidism patients and some 17 patients who later progressed to ophthalmopathy. The approximately 97 discovery patients were randomly divided into training and test sets at a 7:3 ratio. The study also compared thyroid tissue and blood T-cell repertoires from roughly six Graves' hyperthyroidism patients. Following sampling, methimazole starting at 30 mg daily was given to hyperthyroidism patients, and high-dose intravenous methylprednisolone was given to ophthalmopathy patients. TCR Vbeta CDR3 sequencing of around 130 peripheral blood samples (around 45 ophthalmopathy, roughly 74 hyperthyroidism and approximately 17 progressor patients) is reported in the paper. Paper-wide results and their limitations: Sample size was not statistically predetermined, and investigators were not blinded to group allocation. A 13 V-J signature model separated ophthalmopathy from stable hyperthyroidism, with around 91% sensitivity and about 81% specificity in cross-validation and 80%/75% in testing. Most expanded thyroid clonotypes (frequency above 0.001) were also detected in blood, suggesting blood repertoires may reflect thyroid immune responses. In validation, the model predicted progression to ophthalmopathy with around 71% sensitivity and roughly 72% specificity, a median of about six months before onset.

As regards this clonotype: It has no known antigen specificity. Base qualities are not provided; no much larger clone lies one nucleotide away.

Ophthalmopathy patients had moderately to severely active disease, Clinical Activity Score of at least 3, NOSPECS grade of at least 4, and duration under 3 months. The study excluded patients with uncontrolled infections, other autoimmune diseases, pregnancy or lactation. Diagnoses were based on clinical symptoms, serum thyroxine and TRAb, thyroid ultrasound and orbital computed tomography. Ficoll-Paque density gradient centrifugation was used to isolate PBMCs from about 9.4 ml of fresh peripheral blood. Trizol reagent was used to extract total RNA, and RNA quality was then checked on an Agilent 2100 Bioanalyzer. The germline V gene supplies CDR1 SGHVS and CDR2 FQNEAQ. Spanning cysteine to phenylalanine, the CDR3 consists of 16 amino acids. Solely the CDR3 DNA is kept, with 48 bases framed from the first base. Trimming removed 5 bases from V and 5 bases from J; the gene matches leave 10 bases unexplained.

The TCR beta CDR3 regions were amplified from RNA transcripts. For the first round of RT-PCR on the TCR CDR3, the HTBI primer set was used together with the Qiagen OneStep RT-PCR kit. Libraries were constructed in a second round of multiplex PCR, after which size selection and purification were carried out. Sequencing of the libraries was done on an Illumina HiSeq2000 using paired-end 100 bp reads. The source study handled its data this way. SOAPnuke was used to process the raw data, removing reads that contained adapters or uncalled bases, had a mean Phred below 15, or lacked an exact match to the constant primer or identifier. COPE v1.2.5 was used to merge high-quality paired reads, and clonotypes were defined as unique nucleotide sequences. MiTCR v1.1 was used to align clonotypes to the IMGT TRBV, TRBD and TRBJ reference segments. The analysis was restricted to V-J combinations with a frequency above 0.0001, which together covered just over 98% of the repertoires. The TCS score was defined as the ratio of F50 (clonal expansion) to E x V (chaos), calculated using BLOSUM62-based TCRdist between CDR3 peptides within each V-J. Welch's t-statistics and random forest reduced around 510 V-J features to roughly 13, which were used in a naive Bayes classifier (R e1071). TCRdb itself trimmed the public reads at Q25 with fastp, ran MiXCR and retained productive beta chains. Identical CDR3 proteins give one entry, which carries the most common genes and DNA. The V and J calls here are based on TCRdb, not the publication. For this sample the table gives a few hundred thousand distinct CDR3 sequences, of which around 16% were detected only once. The ten largest make up roughly 3.4% of the sample.

The chain couples TRBV7-8 to TRBJ2-5, and 11 bases in between align with TRBD2. This clonotype was sampled from a woman between 40 and 50 years old with Graves' ophthalmopathy. Sequenced input: blood. The DNA sequence reads TGTGCCAGCAGCCTCGGACTAGCGGGTCCCTGGGAGACCCAGTACTTC. This gives the protein CASSLGLAGPWETQYF.